This record covers a single TCR beta chain. The antigen remains unidentified. This sample is part of a study of cytomegalovirus exposure and HLA in healthy donors. Points from the study as a whole: The study put 150 or so TCR beta chains on its list as cytomegalovirus-associated.

13 Jbeta primers and 60 Vbeta primers were used for the PCR. The method was immunoSEQ multiplex PCR; TCRdb's version includes in-frame clones alone and lacks a portion of them. Listed are 50,000 to 55,000 clones; about 12% falls within the top ten. The CDR3 is 16 amino acids. Trimming took 1 base from V and 10 from J, leaving 20 bases between them. In germline, CDR1 is MGHRA, CDR2 YSYEKL. V is TRBV4-1 and J is TRBJ2-1, with D possibly being TRBD2 (5 bases). Sequencing was carried out using PBMCs. The clonotype was recovered from an older woman in good health and CMV-seropositive. Written as DNA, the CDR3 is TGCGCCAGCAGCCAAGCCTCGACTACGCCGGTGGGGGAGCAGTTCTTC. Translation gives CASSQASTTPVGEQFF.